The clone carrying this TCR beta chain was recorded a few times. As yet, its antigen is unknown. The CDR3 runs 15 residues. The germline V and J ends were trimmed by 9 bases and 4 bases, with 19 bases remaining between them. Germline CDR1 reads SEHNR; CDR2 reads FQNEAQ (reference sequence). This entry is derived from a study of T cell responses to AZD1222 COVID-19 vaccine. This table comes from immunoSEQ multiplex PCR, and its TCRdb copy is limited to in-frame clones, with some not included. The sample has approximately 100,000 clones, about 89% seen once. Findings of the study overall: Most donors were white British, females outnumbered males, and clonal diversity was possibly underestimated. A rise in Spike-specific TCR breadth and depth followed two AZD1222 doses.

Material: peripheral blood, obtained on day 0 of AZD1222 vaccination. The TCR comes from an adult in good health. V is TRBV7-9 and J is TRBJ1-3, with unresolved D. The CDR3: CASRQSGPRGNTIYF. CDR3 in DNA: TGTGCCAGTCGGCAGAGCGGGCCGAGGGGAAACACCATATATTTT.